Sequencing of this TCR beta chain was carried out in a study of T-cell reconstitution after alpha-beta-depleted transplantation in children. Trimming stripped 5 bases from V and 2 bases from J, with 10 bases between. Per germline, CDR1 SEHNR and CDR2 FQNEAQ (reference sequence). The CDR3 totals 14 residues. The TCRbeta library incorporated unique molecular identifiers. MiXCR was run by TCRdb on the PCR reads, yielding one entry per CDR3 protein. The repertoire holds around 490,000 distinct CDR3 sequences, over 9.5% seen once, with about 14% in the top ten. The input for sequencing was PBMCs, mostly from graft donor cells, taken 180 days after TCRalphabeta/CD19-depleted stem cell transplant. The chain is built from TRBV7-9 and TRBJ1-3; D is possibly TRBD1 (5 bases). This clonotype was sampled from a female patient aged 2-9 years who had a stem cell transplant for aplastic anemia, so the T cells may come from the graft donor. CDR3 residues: CASSGDVPGNTIYF. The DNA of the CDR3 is TGTGCCAGCAGCGGGGACGTCCCTGGAAACACCATATATTTT.